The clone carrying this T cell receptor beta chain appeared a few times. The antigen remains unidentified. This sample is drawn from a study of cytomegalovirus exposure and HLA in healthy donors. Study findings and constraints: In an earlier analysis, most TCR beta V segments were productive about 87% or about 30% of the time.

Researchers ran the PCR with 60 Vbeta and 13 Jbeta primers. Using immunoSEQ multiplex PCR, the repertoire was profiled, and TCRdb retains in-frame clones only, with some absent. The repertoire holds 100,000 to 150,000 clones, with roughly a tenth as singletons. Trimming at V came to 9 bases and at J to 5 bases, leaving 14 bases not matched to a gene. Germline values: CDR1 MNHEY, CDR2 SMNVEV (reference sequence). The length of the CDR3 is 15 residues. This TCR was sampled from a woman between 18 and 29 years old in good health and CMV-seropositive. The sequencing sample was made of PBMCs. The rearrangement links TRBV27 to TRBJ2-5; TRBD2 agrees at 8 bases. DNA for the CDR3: TGTGCCAGTCGGGAGGGGATATATAAGGGGGAGACCCAGTACTTC. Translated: CASREGIYKGETQYF.